These 32 T cell receptor beta chains share one sample of origin, sequenced in a study of blood T cell repertoires in COVID-19. The repertoire was sequenced with immunoSEQ multiplex PCR; TCRdb's copy has only in-frame clones and lacks some. The sample includes tens of thousands of clones, 82% seen only once; the top ten take over 7%. Material for sequencing was peripheral blood. These receptors all stem from a human donor in a cohort sampled during active COVID-19.

The CDR3 DNA reads as TGTGCCAGCAGCCCGCTAGCGGGGGGGGAAGAGACCCAGTACTTC. Its protein is CASSPLAGGEETQYF. The rearrangement joins TRBV7-3 to TRBJ2-5; 12 positions match TRBD2. The germline V gene has CDR1 SGHTA and CDR2 FQGTGA. The CDR3 runs 15 residues. V was clipped by 5 bases and J by 3 bases; unmatched bases: 4.

The chain combines TRBV7-9 with TRBJ1-2; 8 bases align to TRBD1. V shed 4 bases, J shed 4 bases, and the junction held 14 bases outside the gene matches. Germline-derived CDR1 and CDR2 are SEHNR and FQNEAQ (reference sequence). The length of the CDR3 is 17 residues. The CDR3, as DNA: TGTGCCAGCAGCTCTAAGGACCGGGACAGGATGTTCTATGGCTACACCTTC. Its protein product is CASSSKDRDRMFYGYTF.

In its sample, this clone was seen once. This rearrangement joins TRBV3-1 (or the pseudogene TRBV3-2) to TRBJ1-2, with a tentative D call TRBD1 (6 bases). The V gene lost 4 bases and the J gene lost 8 bases, with 23 bases spanning the gap. CDR3 length: 16 residues. The germline V gene has CDR1 LGHDT and CDR2 YNNKEL (reference sequence). The DNA of the CDR3 is TGTGCCAGCAGCCCGGGGACCGAACAGGGTCAGCGGGGCTACACCTTC. Residues: CASSPGTEQGQRGYTF.

The gene calls are TRBV11-3 and TRBJ2-5; 14 bases are shared with TRBD2. CDR1 and CDR2 (germline): SGHNT, YENEEA. The CDR3 loop spans 17 amino acids. With 3 bases clipped from V and 5 bases from J, the junction kept 8 bases outside the gene matches. The CDR3 is CASSFQTSGGAVETQYF. CDR3 DNA sequence: TGTGCCAGCAGCTTTCAGACTAGCGGGGGGGCGGTGGAGACCCAGTACTTC.

The J gene is TRBJ2-3, the V gene TRBV5-4, with TRBD1 as a possible D gene (6 bases). Germline-derived CDR1 and CDR2 are SGHNT and YYREEE (reference sequence). V lost 4 bases and J 2 bases, leaving 11 bases between the germline ends. The CDR3 runs 14 residues. In DNA, the CDR3 is TGTGCCAGCAGCCCTGGACAGTTCACAGATACGCAGTATTTT. It specifies CASSPGQFTDTQYF.

This chain joins TRBV14 and TRBJ1-1, with a tentative D call TRBD1 (6 bases). The V gene's germline CDR1 is SGHDN and CDR2 FVKESK. The CDR3 is made up of 18 amino acids. V was cut by 0 bases and J by 0 bases, with 17 bases left in between. CDR3 sequence: CASSQDLGGRRLNTEAFF. CDR3 in DNA: TGTGCCAGCAGCCAAGATTTGGGGGGGCGTAGGTTGAACACTGAAGCTTTCTTT.

This clone was seen only a few times. This rearrangement joins TRBV19 to TRBJ1-1; D may be TRBD1 (5 bases). Germline values: CDR1 LNHDA, CDR2 SQIVND (reference sequence). The CDR3 extends over 14 amino acids. Deletions cut 7 bases from V and 4 bases from J, with 16 bases between. CDR3 sequence: CASTDGARGTEAFF. The CDR3 nucleotides are TGTGCCAGTACCGATGGGGCGCGTGGCACTGAAGCTTTCTTT.

This sequence joins TRBV5-4 and TRBJ2-7; TRBD2 matches at 8 bases. This CDR3 comprises 16 residues. The V and J ends lost 4 bases and 5 bases, in that order; junction bases with no gene match: 14. The germline V gene has CDR1 SGHNT and CDR2 YYREEE (reference sequence). In DNA form, the CDR3 reads TGTGCCAGCAGCGTGTTCCTAGCGGGCCCATCTAACGAGCAGTACTTC. Its translation is CASSVFLAGPSNEQYF.

The rearrangement joins TRBV7-2 to TRBJ2-6, with D unclear. This CDR3 region has 16 residues. V gave up 2 bases and J gave up 0 bases, with 8 bases separating them. In germline, CDR1 is SGHTA, CDR2 FQGNSA. For the CDR3, the DNA is TGTGCCAGCAGCTTAATCAGAAGCTCTGGGGCCAACGTCCTGACTTTC. Translation: CASSLIRSSGANVLTF.

This clone was counted a single time. V gene TRBV18 combines with J gene TRBJ1-1, with D possibly matching TRBD1 (6 bases). CDR1 and CDR2 from the germline V gene are KGHSH and LQKENI. This CDR3 is 16 amino acids long. Trimming removed 2 bases at V and 1 base at J, with 14 bases between. The CDR3 loop reads CASSPNQRTANTEAFF. The CDR3 DNA reads as TGTGCCAGCTCACCAAATCAGAGGACAGCGAACACTGAAGCTTTCTTT. Full variable domain (missing parts from reference TRBV18 and TRBJ1-1): NAGVMQNPRHLVRRRGQEARLRCSPMKGHSHVYWYRQLPEEGLKFMVYLQKENIIDESGMPKERFSAEFPKEGPSILRIQQVVRGDSAAYFCASSPNQRTANTEAFFGQGTRLTVV.

The genes are TRBV6-6 and TRBJ2-7, with 7 nucleotides matching TRBD1. Germline trimming cut 5 bases from V and 1 base from J; bases unmatched to any gene: 8. This CDR3 spans 15 amino acids. Germline CDR1 MNHNY, CDR2 SVGAGI (reference sequence). In DNA form, the CDR3 reads TGTGCCAGCAGTCGACAGGGATCAGTATCCTACGAGCAGTACTTC. Its protein is CASSRQGSVSYEQYF.

The V call is TRBV6-6, the J call TRBJ1-4; 7 nucleotides align to TRBD1. In germline, CDR1 is MNHNY, CDR2 SVGAGI (reference sequence). CDR3 length: 13 residues. V shed 6 bases, J shed 5 bases, and the junction held 3 bases outside the gene matches. The CDR3, as DNA: TGTGCCAGCAGCGCAGGGGGGAATGAAAAACTGTTTTTT. Translated, it gives CASSAGGNEKLFF.

This clone was seen only once. The J gene is TRBJ1-2, the V gene TRBV5-6, with 7 bases identical to TRBD1. The ends lost 5 bases at V and 6 bases at J; junction bases unmatched: 10. The CDR3 has 14 residues. Germline-derived CDR1 and CDR2 are SGHDT and YYEEEE. CDR3 DNA sequence: TGTGCCAGCAGTCCAGAGAAAGGGGGCCATGGCTACACCTTC. The encoded protein is CASSPEKGGHGYTF.

This chain joins TRBV21-1 and TRBJ1-5; TRBD1 reflects the table's D call only, with no check against the DNA. TRBV21-1 is an annotated pseudogene. CDR3 length: 19 residues. CDR3: CASSKRLKEDSRRNQPQHF. The CDR3 region has the DNA TGTGCCAGCAGCAAACGGTTAAAGGAGGACAGCCGTCGCAATCAGCCCCAGCATTTT.

J is TRBJ2-7 and V is TRBV18; 7 nucleotides align to TRBD1. V lost 3 bases and J lost 6; bases outside the gene matches: 17. Looked up from germline, CDR1 is KGHSH and CDR2 is LQKENI. The CDR3 runs 17 residues. The CDR3 loop is CASSPELGTVGSGEQYF. The CDR3 nucleotides read TGTGCCAGCTCACCCGAACTCGGGACAGTCGGTTCGGGCGAGCAGTACTTC.

The chain links TRBV19 to TRBJ2-1, with TRBD2 identical over 9 bases. The CDR3 spans 15 residues. The V gene end was trimmed by 8 bases and the J gene end by 3 bases; junction bases not matched to a gene: 8. Germline CDR1 reads LNHDA; CDR2 reads SQIVND (reference sequence). In nucleotides, the CDR3 is TGTGCCAGTTCGTTAGCGGGGGACTACTACAATGAGCAGTTCTTC. Translation: CASSLAGDYYNEQFF.

V and J are TRBV3-1 (or the pseudogene TRBV3-2) and TRBJ1-5; 8 nucleotides agree with TRBD1. CDR1 and CDR2 (germline): LGHDT, YNNKEL (reference sequence). Trimming took 6 bases from V and 7 from J; bases not matched to a gene: 11. The length of the CDR3 is 15 residues. CDR3 sequence reads: CASSKGQGFLQPQHF. In DNA, the CDR3 is TGTGCCAGCAGTAAAGGACAGGGCTTTCTCCAGCCCCAGCATTTT.

This CDR3 reads CASTRGTAQETQYF. CDR3 DNA: TGTGCCAGCACCCGCGGGACAGCCCAAGAGACCCAGTACTTC. The chain employs TRBV6-5 and TRBJ2-5, with TRBD1 as a possible D gene (7 bases). The CDR3 extends over 14 amino acids. Trimming cost V 7 bases and J 1 base, with 13 bases left between them. Germline V lookup: CDR1 MNHEY, CDR2 SVGAGI.

This clone was seen only a few times. V usage is TRBV19 and J usage is TRBJ1-5, with D uncertain. Germline V lookup: CDR1 LNHDA, CDR2 SQIVND (reference sequence). The CDR3 contains 15 residues. Trimming left V 10 bases short and J 5 bases short, with 21 bases between. CDR3 in amino acids: CATSSVREFHQPQHF. CDR3 nucleotides: TGTGCCACCTCCTCAGTTAGGGAGTTCCATCAGCCCCAGCATTTT.

The V gene is TRBV11-3, the J gene TRBJ2-5; D is ambiguous. The germline V gene has CDR1 SGHNT and CDR2 YENEEA. The CDR3 covers 13 residues. Trimming shortened V by 2 bases and J by 2 bases, and 6 bases separated the two germline ends. The CDR3: CASSLSLQETQYF. The CDR3 bases are TGTGCCAGCAGCTTATCCCTTCAAGAGACCCAGTACTTC.

CDR3 residues: CASNEGTGNTEAFF. The CDR3 DNA is TGTGCCAGCAACGAGGGGACAGGGAACACTGAAGCTTTCTTT. The chain carries TRBV14 and TRBJ1-1, with 8 positions matching TRBD1. J gave up 1 base and V 7 bases, and 5 bases lay outside the gene matches. This CDR3 has 14 residues. Per the germline V gene, CDR1 is SGHDN and CDR2 is FVKESK.

The rearrangement uses TRBV14 and TRBJ2-7; 7 bases line up with TRBD1. With 5 bases clipped from V and 2 bases from J, the junction kept 3 bases outside the gene matches. This CDR3 has 13 residues. The germline CDR1 and CDR2 sequences are SGHDN and FVKESK. The CDR3 DNA follows: TGTGCCAGCAGCTGGGGACAGACCTACGAGCAGTACTTC. Its translation is CASSWGQTYEQYF.

The chain joins TRBV19 to TRBJ2-7; TRBD1 aligns across 10 bases. The V and J ends lost 6 bases and 5 bases, in that order; junction bases with no gene match: 16. This CDR3 spans 17 amino acids. The V gene's germline CDR1 is LNHDA and CDR2 SQIVND (reference sequence). CDR3 coding DNA: TGTGCCAGTAGGGGCCAGACACCGGGACAGGGGTTGGACGAGCAGTACTTC. The encoded protein is CASRGQTPGQGLDEQYF. Full variable domain (rest looked up from reference TRBV19 and TRBJ2-7): DGGITQSPKYLFRKEGQNVTLSCEQNLNHDAMYWYRQDPGQGLRLIYYSQIVNDFQKGDIAEGYSVSREKKESFPLTVTSAQKNPTAFYLCASRGQTPGQGLDEQYFGPGTRLTVT.

This chain links TRBV5-1 with TRBJ1-6; D perhaps matches TRBD1 (6 bases). Germline-derived CDR1 and CDR2 are SGHRS and YFSETQ. CDR3 length: 14 residues. Deletions cut 4 bases from V and 7 bases from J, with 12 bases between. The CDR3 nucleotides are TGCGCCAGCAGCGGGGGACACCGGAATTCACCCCTCCACTTT. Protein: CASSGGHRNSPLHF.

The chain joins TRBV6-1 to TRBJ2-7; 8 nucleotides line up with TRBD1. Trimming at V came to 1 base and at J to 6 bases, leaving 5 bases not matched to a gene. Germline CDR1 is MNHNS and CDR2 is SASEGT. This CDR3 is built from 14 residues. As DNA, the CDR3 is TGTGCCAGCAGTGAAGGTCCAGGGGGCGGCGAGCAGTACTTC. Translation gives CASSEGPGGGEQYF.

The rearrangement uses TRBV2 and TRBJ1-6, with 9 bases that match TRBD1. V dropped 2 bases and J dropped 10; count of bases not matched to a gene: 6. Germline CDR1 is SNHLY and CDR2 is FYNNEI. The CDR3 has 15 amino acids. The CDR3 reads CASSEFGTGNSPLHF. CDR3 DNA: TGTGCCAGCAGTGAATTTGGGACAGGGAACTCACCCCTCCACTTT.

This chain uses TRBV21-1 with TRBJ1-2; no DNA check was done on the table's D call, TRBD1. TRBV21-1 is shown as a pseudogene. The CDR3 length is 16 residues. CDR3 coding DNA: TGTGCCAGCAGCGGAAGGTCCGGGCAGGGAACTTATGGCTACACCTTC. As protein: CASSGRSGQGTYGYTF.

This clone was counted once. The chain combines TRBV6-1 with TRBJ1-5, with no clear D. V lost 3 bases, J lost 5 bases, and 5 bases lay in between. Germline V gene lookup returns CDR1 MNHNS and CDR2 SASEGT. This CDR3 comprises 12 residues. The CDR3 spells CASSDFYQPQHF. Here the CDR3 DNA reads TGTGCCAGCAGTGATTTCTATCAGCCCCAGCATTTT.

This clone occurred once. This chain connects TRBV2 to TRBJ2-7, with D possibly TRBD1 on 5 matching bases. Deletions cut 8 bases from V and 7 bases from J, with 18 bases between. The germline gives CDR1 SNHLY, CDR2 FYNNEI. The CDR3 extends over 13 amino acids. The CDR3 DNA reads as TGTGCCAGCTATATAGGGGCCACATCTGAGCAGTACTTC. It is translated as CASYIGATSEQYF.

The genes are TRBV11-3 and TRBJ2-3, with D uncertain. This CDR3 is built from 12 residues. V was shortened by 5 bases and J by 4 bases, with 7 bases between the two germline ends. CDR1 is SGHNT, CDR2 YENEEA, per germline. Here the CDR3 DNA reads TGTGCCAGCAGCCCACATTCAGATACGCAGTATTTT. Amino acids: CASSPHSDTQYF.

The gene calls are TRBV5-5 and TRBJ1-4; D possibly corresponds to TRBD1 (6 bases). Germline V gene lookup returns CDR1 SGHKS and CDR2 YYEKEE (reference sequence). V lost 5 bases, J lost 0 bases, and 8 bases lay in between. The CDR3 runs to 14 residues. The CDR3 nucleotides read TGTGCCAGCAGGGACAGACCAACTAATGAAAAACTGTTTTTT. This gives the protein CASRDRPTNEKLFF.

This chain's CDR3 is CASSPQVYYEQYF. The CDR3, as DNA: TGTGCCAGCTCACCCCAGGTATACTACGAGCAGTACTTC. The chain carries TRBV18 and TRBJ2-7, with D unresolved. CDR3 length equals 13 residues. V lost 3 bases, J lost 3 bases, and 9 bases lay in between. CDR1 and CDR2 (germline): KGHSH, LQKENI.